Below, 8 T cell receptor beta chains from the same sample are listed, as sequenced in a study of blood T cells in healthy people across ages. A second PCR, run for roughly 7 to 12 cycles, used a sample-barcoded 5' primer plus a J-beta primer mix. One entry per CDR3 protein results from TCRdb running MiXCR on the 5' RACE reads. This repertoire shows 1,800,000 or so distinct CDR3 sequences, approximately 39% found once; its top ten account for 23%. The source material was blood. The receptors here all came from a human donor in good health.

This chain uses TRBV2 with TRBJ2-7; 8 nucleotides agree with TRBD2. With 3 bases clipped from V and 2 bases from J, the junction kept 6 bases outside the gene matches. The CDR3 covers 15 residues. The germline V gene has CDR1 SNHLY and CDR2 FYNNEI. The CDR3, as DNA: TGTGCCAGCAGTGACGTAGTAGCGGGACCCTACGAGCAGTACTTC. It codes for CASSDVVAGPYEQYF.

This chain links TRBV4-3 with TRBJ2-7; the D is unclear. Trimming took off 2 bases at V and 3 bases at J, with 17 bases between the two ends. Germline CDR1 reads LGHNA; CDR2 reads YSLEER. This CDR3 has 16 amino acids. CDR3 DNA: TGCGCCAGCAGCCAAAACTTGGGGTCAGTTGGCTACGAGCAGTACTTC. Amino acids: CASSQNLGSVGYEQYF.

The chain combines TRBV7-3 with TRBJ1-1, with 8 bases lining up with TRBD1. J lost 4 bases, V lost 5 bases, and 6 bases had no gene match. CDR1 and CDR2 from the germline V gene are SGHTA and FQGTGA. The CDR3 has 14 residues. DNA of the CDR3: TGTGCCAGCAGCCGAGGGGACAGGAGCACTGAAGCTTTCTTT. Encoded protein: CASSRGDRSTEAFF.

Only a few counts were recorded for this clonotype. The rearrangement joins TRBV20-1 to TRBJ2-4, with a possible D match to TRBD2 (6 bases). The DNA matches TRBJ2-7 better at its end, which makes the J call doubtful. The length of the CDR3 is 11 residues. The germline V gene has CDR1 DFQATT and CDR2 SNEGSKA (reference sequence). CDR3 in amino acids: CSGGVLHEQYF. CDR3 DNA: TGCAGTGGCGGGGTTCTACACGAGCAGTACTTC.

V usage is TRBV7-2 and J usage is TRBJ2-5; D perhaps matches TRBD1 (5 bases). In germline, CDR1 is SGHTA, CDR2 FQGNSA. V shed 0 bases and J shed 9 bases, with 23 bases lying between them. This CDR3 is 17 amino acids long. The CDR3 DNA sequence: TGTGCCAGCAGCTTAGCGTCGGCCTCAAGGGGCTCCGCGGCCCAGTACTTC. Translating gives CASSLASASRGSAAQYF.

The chain joins TRBV7-6 to TRBJ1-5, with a tentative D call TRBD1 (5 bases). The V and J ends lost 5 bases and 2 bases respectively, with 10 bases between them. CDR1 is SGHVS and CDR2 is FNYEAQ in the germline V gene. The CDR3 has 14 amino acids. The CDR3 region is CASSEGEGNQPQHF. The CDR3 nucleotides read TGTGCCAGCAGCGAAGGGGAGGGCAATCAGCCCCAGCATTTT. Drawing the rest from reference TRBV7-6 and TRBJ1-5, the complete variable domain is GAGVSQSPRYKVTKRGQDVALRCDPISGHVSLYWYRQALGQGPEFLTYFNYEAQQDKSGLPNDRFSAERPEGSISTLTIQRTEQRDSAMYRCASSEGEGNQPQHFGDGTRLSIL.

In its sample, this clonotype was seen many times. V usage is TRBV7-2 and J usage is TRBJ2-7; D not resolved. Germline CDR1 reads SGHTA; CDR2 reads FQGNSA. Trimming left V 1 base short and J 7 bases short, with 8 bases between. CDR3 size: 12 residues. In DNA form, the CDR3 reads TGTGCCAGCAGCTTAGGGGGTGGGGAGCAGTACTTC. It translates to CASSLGGGEQYF.

A remark on this clonotype: A read error may account for a junction end that differs from germline. This chain links TRBV24-1 with TRBJ1-2; no definite D call. CDR1 and CDR2 from the germline V gene are KGHDR and SFDVKD. CDR3 length: 13 residues. The CDR3 DNA sequence: TGTGCCACCAGTGACGGCGATTCCTATGGCCACACCTTC. Residues: CATSDGDSYGHTF.